Presented here are 22 T cell receptor beta chains from one specimen sequenced in a study of cytomegalovirus exposure and HLA in healthy donors. Researchers ran the PCR with 60 Vbeta and 13 Jbeta primers. Generated by immunoSEQ multiplex PCR, the TCRdb table keeps only in-frame clones and is missing some. This sample carries about 40,000 clones, with approximately 9% going to the ten biggest clones. Sequences were obtained from PBMCs. The receptors were gathered from a man between 40 and 49 years old in good health and CMV-seropositive.

The chain recombines TRBV11-3 with TRBJ2-1; 8 nucleotides align to TRBD1. The length of the CDR3 is 16 residues. The germline gives CDR1 SGHNT, CDR2 YENEEA. The junction had 6 bases not matched to a gene; V was cut back by 0 bases and J by 5 bases. The CDR3 DNA is TGTGCCAGCAGCTTAGATATAGGGACAGGCAACAATGAGCAGTTCTTC. It specifies CASSLDIGTGNNEQFF.

The chain links TRBV10-3 to TRBJ2-3; 9 nucleotides match TRBD1. Germline V gene sequence: CDR1 ENHRY, CDR2 SYGVKD. This CDR3 is built from 15 residues. The V gene end was trimmed by 6 bases and the J gene end by 1 base; junction bases not matched to a gene: 5. In DNA form, the CDR3 reads TGTGCCATCAGCGGGACAGGGAGCGGCACAGATACGCAGTATTTT. Translation gives CAISGTGSGTDTQYF.

The V gene is TRBV11-2, the J gene TRBJ2-1, with D perhaps matching TRBD1 (7 bases). Germline V gives CDR1 SGHAT, CDR2 FQNNGV. Between the trimmed V and J ends, which lost 8 bases and 9 bases, there was a span of 17 bases. This CDR3 is 13 amino acids long. CDR3 in amino acids: CASSGGGSGEQFF. The CDR3 DNA is TGTGCCAGCTCTGGAGGGGGCTCGGGTGAGCAGTTCTTC.

This chain joins TRBV27 and TRBJ2-1; the match to TRBD2 covers 12 bases. CDR3 length: 18 amino acids. Per the germline V gene, CDR1 is MNHEY and CDR2 is SMNVEV (reference sequence). V shed 6 bases, J shed 1 base, and the junction held 10 bases outside the gene matches. Here the CDR3 reads CASSDTSGRTTSYNEQFF. CDR3 in DNA: TGTGCCAGCAGCGATACTAGCGGGAGGACCACTTCCTACAATGAGCAGTTCTTC.

This chain connects TRBV2 to TRBJ1-4; 10 positions agree with TRBD1. Trimming removed 6 bases from V and 7 bases from J; junction bases left unmatched: 5. This CDR3 has 14 amino acids. Germline V CDR1 and CDR2: SNHLY, FYNNEI. The CDR3 region is CASSLDRGPEKLFF. Here the CDR3 DNA reads TGTGCCAGCAGCCTAGACAGGGGGCCTGAAAAACTGTTTTTT. Supplemented by reference TRBV2 and TRBJ1-4, the full variable domain reads EPEVTQTPSHQVTQMGQEVILRCVPISNHLYFYWYRQILGQKVEFLVSFYNNEISEKSEIFDDQFSVERPDGSNFTLKIRSTKLEDSAMYFCASSLDRGPEKLFFGSGTQLSVL.

Its frequency marks this clone as large (0.1 to 1%). The chain joins TRBV11-1 to TRBJ2-7, with 14 bases aligning to TRBD2. The trim removed 4 bases at V and 0 bases at J, leaving 2 bases unmatched. Germline lookup yields CDR1 SGHAT and CDR2 FQDESV (reference sequence). The CDR3 is 16 residues long. As DNA, the CDR3 is TGTGCCAGCAGCTACGGGACTAGCGGGAGCTCCTACGAGCAGTACTTC. This codes for CASSYGTSGSSYEQYF.

V gene TRBV27 combines with J gene TRBJ1-1; D perhaps matches TRBD1 (5 bases). V was shortened by 2 bases and J by 6 bases, with 16 bases between the two germline ends. The CDR3 contains 15 residues. In germline, CDR1 is MNHEY, CDR2 SMNVEV (reference sequence). The CDR3 loop reads CASSLGIRGGAEAFF. CDR3 sequence (DNA): TGTGCCAGCAGTTTAGGAATTCGGGGCGGGGCTGAAGCTTTCTTT.

This sequence joins TRBV11-2 and TRBJ2-2, with TRBD2 matching 8 bases. Germline lookup yields CDR1 SGHAT and CDR2 FQNNGV. V lost 5 bases, J lost 1 base, and 6 bases stayed unmatched. The CDR3 is 16 amino acids. The CDR3 region has the DNA TGTGCCAGCAGCCAGTGGAGCGGGAGGAACACCGGGGAGCTGTTTTTT. Its protein product is CASSQWSGRNTGELFF.

The chain has TRBV30 and TRBJ1-6; TRBD1 is a possible D gene (5 bases). Germline values: CDR1 GTSNPN, CDR2 SVGIG (reference sequence). The CDR3 is 14 residues long. Trimming took 1 base from V and 6 from J, leaving 10 bases between them. CDR3 protein: CAWSAGTSNSPLHF. The CDR3 nucleotides read TGTGCCTGGAGTGCAGGGACTTCTAATTCACCCCTCCACTTT.

J is TRBJ2-6 and V is TRBV10-2; a possible D gene is TRBD1 (5 bases). Germline values: CDR1 WSHSY, CDR2 SAAADI. The V gene lost 7 bases and the J gene lost 0 bases, with 19 bases spanning the gap. The CDR3 sequence is 18 residues long. CDR3 DNA sequence: TGCGCCAGCACCGATAGGCCAGGGCTAAGCTCTGGGGCCAACGTCCTGACTTTC. It codes for CASTDRPGLSSGANVLTF.

The chain couples TRBV7-2 to TRBJ1-2, with D perhaps matching TRBD1 (6 bases). The V end lost 0 bases, the J end lost 8 bases, and 16 bases lay between the germline ends. Germline-derived CDR1 and CDR2 are SGHTA and FQGNSA. This CDR3 has 15 residues. The CDR3 reads CASSLAQGFSVGYTF. The CDR3 DNA reads as TGTGCCAGCAGCTTAGCCCAGGGGTTCTCGGTAGGCTACACCTTC.

The chain recombines TRBV6-4 with TRBJ2-3; 9 nucleotides align to TRBD2. This CDR3 contains 15 residues. Germline V gene lookup returns CDR1 MRHNA and CDR2 SNTAGT. Trimming took 4 bases from V and 3 from J; bases not matched to a gene: 5. CDR3 sequence (DNA): TGTGCCAGCAGTGTTAGCGGGAGACTTACAGATACGCAGTATTTT. This codes for CASSVSGRLTDTQYF.

The chain has TRBV5-5 and TRBJ2-3; 7 nucleotides agree with TRBD1. The CDR3 extends over 15 amino acids. With V trimmed by 4 bases and J by 1 base, 6 bases remained unmatched. Germline CDR1 is SGHKS and CDR2 is YYEKEE (reference sequence). This CDR3 is CASSPGTDGTDTQYF. In DNA form, the CDR3 reads TGTGCCAGCAGCCCTGGGACAGATGGCACAGATACGCAGTATTTT.

The V gene is TRBV7-2, the J gene TRBJ1-5; D might be TRBD1 (6 bases). The V end lost 4 bases, the J end lost 6 bases, and 13 bases lay between the germline ends. Germline values: CDR1 SGHTA, CDR2 FQGNSA. CDR3 size: 14 residues. Here the CDR3 reads CASSSQGSAQPQHF. CDR3 DNA sequence: TGTGCCAGCAGCTCACAGGGATCGGCTCAGCCCCAGCATTTT.

The chain uses TRBV5-1 and TRBJ2-1; 8 nucleotides agree with TRBD1. CDR3 length equals 14 residues. CDR1 is SGHRS and CDR2 is YFSETQ in the germline V gene. V lost 7 bases, J lost 6 bases, and 9 bases stayed unmatched. In nucleotides, the CDR3 is TGCGCCAGCCACAATCCGACAGGGGCCAATGAGCAGTTCTTC. It translates to CASHNPTGANEQFF.

The chain joins TRBV5-1 to TRBJ1-2; D is possibly TRBD1 (5 bases). The CDR3 is 15 residues long. Trimming took off 0 bases at V and 2 bases at J, with 11 bases between the two ends. Germline V gene sequence: CDR1 SGHRS, CDR2 YFSETQ. Here the CDR3 DNA reads TGCGCCAGCAGCTTGGCCGGGCAGGGAAACTATGGCTACACCTTC. Translated, it gives CASSLAGQGNYGYTF.

The chain uses TRBV28 and TRBJ2-1, with TRBD1 matching 8 bases. CDR3 size: 16 residues. Germline assignment: CDR1 MDHEN and CDR2 SYDVKM. Trimming removed 6 bases from V and 0 bases from J; junction bases left unmatched: 7. The chain's CDR3 is CASRGTGASSYNEQFF. The DNA of the CDR3 is TGTGCCAGCAGGGGGACAGGAGCAAGCTCCTACAATGAGCAGTTCTTC. Full variable domain (missing parts from reference TRBV28 and TRBJ2-1): DVKVTQSSRYLVKRTGEKVFLECVQDMDHENMFWYRQDPGLGLRLIYFSYDVKMKEKGDIPEGYSVSREKKERFSLILESASTNQTSMYLCASRGTGASSYNEQFFGPGTRLTVL.

The chain is built from TRBV19 and TRBJ1-5; D might be TRBD1 (5 bases). This CDR3 has 14 residues. Germline values: CDR1 LNHDA, CDR2 SQIVND (reference sequence). V lost 3 bases and J 7 bases, leaving 13 bases between the germline ends. This chain's CDR3 is CASSIWGEGQPQHF. The CDR3 DNA reads TGTGCCAGTAGTATTTGGGGGGAAGGACAGCCCCAGCATTTT.

The gene calls are TRBV9 and TRBJ1-1; 8 bases align to TRBD1. With 4 bases clipped from V and 0 bases from J, the junction kept 8 bases outside the gene matches. The CDR3 has 16 amino acids. Germline CDR1 is SGDLS and CDR2 is YYNGEE. The CDR3 DNA reads TGTGCCAGCAGCCCCCCCGACAGGGGAATGAACACTGAAGCTTTCTTT. Translation: CASSPPDRGMNTEAFF.

This sequence joins TRBV29-1 and TRBJ2-2; TRBD2 is a possible D gene (5 bases). Germline lookup yields CDR1 SQVTM and CDR2 ANQGSEA. The CDR3 extends over 12 amino acids. Trimming pared 7 bases from V and 1 base from J, leaving 7 bases between. The CDR3 region is CSAEGNTGELFF. The CDR3 bases are TGCAGCGCCGAGGGGAACACCGGGGAGCTGTTTTTT.

The chain has TRBV18 and TRBJ1-1; no reliable D call. The CDR3 totals 16 residues. The germline V and J ends were trimmed by 1 base and 0 bases, with 12 bases remaining between them. Germline lookup yields CDR1 KGHSH and CDR2 LQKENI. CDR3 DNA: TGTGCCAGCTCACCACGACCTTACGGGATGAACACTGAAGCTTTCTTT. Protein product: CASSPRPYGMNTEAFF.

J is TRBJ2-1 and V is TRBV7-2; TRBD2 might be the D (7 bases). Deletions cut 4 bases from V and 2 bases from J, with 12 bases between. This CDR3 is 15 amino acids long. Germline V gene data show CDR1 as SGHTA and CDR2 as FQGNSA. The DNA for the CDR3 is TGTGCCAGCAGCTCCGCGGGGGCCACCTACAATGAGCAGTTCTTC. Protein sequence: CASSSAGATYNEQFF.